This T cell receptor (beta chain) comes out of a study of T cells in lung cancer brain metastases. Across the whole study: A median roughly 340 days separated primary and brain metastasis sampling. Study-wide results and caveats: Unique productive clones were significantly fewer in brain metastases: median about 1,500 versus 4,500. Effects of preoperative corticosteroids on T cell infiltration in brain metastases could not be controlled.

There are 13 residues in the CDR3. The V gene lost 6 bases and the J gene lost 7 bases, with 12 bases spanning the gap. Germline loops: CDR1 MNHEY, CDR2 SVGAGI. The data were produced by immunoSEQ multiplex PCR, yet TCRdb's version contains in-frame clones alone and is incomplete. The table lists several thousand clones, 86% of them singletons. A word on this clone: Its antigen is as yet unknown.

Exclusion applied to any patient with a history of multiple malignancies. The material sequenced was tumor tissue from the primary lung tumor. The rearrangement uses TRBV6-5 and TRBJ2-2; D might be TRBD1 (6 bases). This receptor was identified in a man aged 50-59 years with non-small cell lung cancer. CDR3 bases: TGTGCCAGCAGCCTGGGGGCCTTCGGGGAGCTGTTTTTT. Protein product: CASSLGAFGELFF.